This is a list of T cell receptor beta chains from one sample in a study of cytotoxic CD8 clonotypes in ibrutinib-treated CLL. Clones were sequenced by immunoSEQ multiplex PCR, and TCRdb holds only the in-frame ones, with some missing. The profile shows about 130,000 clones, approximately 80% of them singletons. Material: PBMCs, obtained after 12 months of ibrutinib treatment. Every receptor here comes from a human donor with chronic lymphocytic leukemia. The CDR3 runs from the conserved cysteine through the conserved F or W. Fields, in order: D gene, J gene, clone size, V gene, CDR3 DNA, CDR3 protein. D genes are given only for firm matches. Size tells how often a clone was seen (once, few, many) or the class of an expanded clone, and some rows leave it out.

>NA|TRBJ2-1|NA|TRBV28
TGTGCCAGCAGTTCCCCGTGGGCTAGACAGTACAATGAGCAGTTCTTC
CASSSPWARQYNEQFF
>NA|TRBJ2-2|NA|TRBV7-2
TGTGCCAGCAGCTTGTCAGTAACGACCTCCGGGGAGCTGTTTTTT
CASSLSVTTSGELFF
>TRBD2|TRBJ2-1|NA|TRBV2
TGTGCCAGCAGTGACGGAGCGGGGACTAGCGGTTCCTACAATGAGCAGTTCTTC
CASSDGAGTSGSYNEQFF
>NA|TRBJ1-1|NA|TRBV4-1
TGCGCCAGCAGCCTGAAAAAGTGGGAATCTGAAGCTTTCTTT
CASSLKKWESEAFF
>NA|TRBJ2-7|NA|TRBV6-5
TGTGCCAGCAGTAGGGCAAGTTCCTCCTACGAGCAGTACTTC
CASSRASSSYEQYF
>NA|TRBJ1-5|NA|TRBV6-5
TGTGCCAGCAGTGGCATTCCCGATCAGCCCCAGCATTTT
CASSGIPDQPQHF
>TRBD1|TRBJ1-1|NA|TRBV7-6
TGTGCCAGCAGCTTAGAAGGGGGCGCCACTGAAGCTTTCTTT
CASSLEGGATEAFF
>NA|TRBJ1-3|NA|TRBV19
TGTGCCAGTAGTATCAGGACCGGGGCCGGAAACACCATATATTTT
CASSIRTGAGNTIYF
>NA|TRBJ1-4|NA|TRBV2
TGTGCCAGCAGAGGGGGGACCTCCGGGACTAATGAAAAACTGTTTTTT
CASRGGTSGTNEKLFF
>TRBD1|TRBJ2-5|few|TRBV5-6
TGTGCCAGCAGCAGAACGGGACAGGGTTTCGGGACCCAGTACTTC
CASSRTGQGFGTQYF
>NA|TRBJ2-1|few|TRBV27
TGTGCCAGCAGTCCAAAAATAGACAATGAGCAGTTCTTC
CASSPKIDNEQFF
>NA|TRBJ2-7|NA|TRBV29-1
TGCAGCGTTCAGGGGCCCTACGAGCAGTACTTC
CSVQGPYEQYF
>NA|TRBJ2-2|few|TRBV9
TGTGCCAGCAGCGTAGGCACCGGGGAGCTGTTTTTT
CASSVGTGELFF
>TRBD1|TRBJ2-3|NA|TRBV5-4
TGTGCCAGCAGCGCCGGACAGGGTTCCGTACCAGATACGCAGTATTTT
CASSAGQGSVPDTQYF
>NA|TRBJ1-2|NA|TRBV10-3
TGTGCCATCAGTGTGGAGACCAGGAACTATGGCTACACCTTC
CAISVETRNYGYTF
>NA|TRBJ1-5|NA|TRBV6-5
TGTGCCAGCAGTTTGAACCGGGACTTAAATCAGCCCCAGCATTTT
CASSLNRDLNQPQHF
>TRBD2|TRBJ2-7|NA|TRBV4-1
TGCGCCAGCAGCCAGCAAGGGACTAGCGGGATGCAATACTCCTACGAGCAGTACTTC
CASSQQGTSGMQYSYEQYF
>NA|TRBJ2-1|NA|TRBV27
TGTGCCAGCAGCCCCGACAAGGGAAGCTACAATGAGCAGTTCTTC
CASSPDKGSYNEQFF
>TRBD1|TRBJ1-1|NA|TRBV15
TGTGCCACCAGCACGGGACAGGGTCTAACTGAAGCTTTCTTT
CATSTGQGLTEAFF
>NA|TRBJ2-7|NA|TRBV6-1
TGTGCCAGCAGTTCTTGGGCAGGGAGCTCCTACGAGCAGTACTTC
CASSSWAGSSYEQYF
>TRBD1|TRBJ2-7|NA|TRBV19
TGTGCCAGTAGAGCTCAGGGACAGGGAAGTTACGAGCAGTACTTC
CASRAQGQGSYEQYF
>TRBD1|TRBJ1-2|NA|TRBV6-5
TGTGCCAGCACTAAGGACAGGGGCTATGGCTACACCTTC
CASTKDRGYGYTF
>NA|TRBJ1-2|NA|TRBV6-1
TGTGCCAGCAGTGAGGGAGGGGTCTACTATGGCTACACCTTC
CASSEGGVYYGYTF
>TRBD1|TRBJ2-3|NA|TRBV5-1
TGCGCCAGCGTACGGGACAGACCTAGCACAGATACGCAGTATTTT
CASVRDRPSTDTQYF
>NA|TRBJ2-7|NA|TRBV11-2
TGTGCCAGCAGCCCGGCCTTCGAGCAGTACTTC
CASSPAFEQYF
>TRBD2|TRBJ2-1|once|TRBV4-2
TGTGCCAGCAGCCAAAAGCTCCCCTCCGGGACTAGCGGGAGAAATGAGCAGTTCTTC
CASSQKLPSGTSGRNEQFF
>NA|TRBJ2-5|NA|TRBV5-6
TGTGCCAGCAGCTTGTTTGGTGGGGCAGCGCAAGAGACCCAGTACTTC
CASSLFGGAAQETQYF
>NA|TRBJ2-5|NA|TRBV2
TGTGCCGGAATAGACAGTGCCGAGACCCAGTACTTC
CAGIDSAETQYF
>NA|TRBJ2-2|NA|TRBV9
TGTGCCAGCAGCGTAGCGTGGGGATTAACCGGGGAGCTGTTTTTT
CASSVAWGLTGELFF
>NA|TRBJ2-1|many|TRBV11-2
TGTGCCAGCAGCTTAGTAGCAGGATCCTCCTACAATGAGCAGTTCTTC
CASSLVAGSSYNEQFF
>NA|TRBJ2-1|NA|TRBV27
TGTGCCAGCACACATAGGGGGGTATCCCTCTACAATGAGCAGTTCTTC
CASTHRGVSLYNEQFF
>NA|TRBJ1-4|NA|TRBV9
TGTGCCAGCAGCGTCACTCCGGGGACGGGGCTAGCCCGTGAAAAACTGTTTTTT
CASSVTPGTGLAREKLFF